A single T cell receptor beta chain is shown here with its context. The data are from a study of OX40 agonist ivuxolimab in advanced cancers. Turning to the study itself: Partial responses were achieved by three patients, of whom one had hepatocellular carcinoma and two had cutaneous melanoma.

Trimming removed 5 bases from V and 2 bases from J, with 13 bases in between. This CDR3 comprises 15 residues. CDR1 and CDR2 (germline): MDHEN, SYDVKM. TCRdb keeps only in-frame clones here, not all; method: immunoSEQ multiplex PCR. The table records approximately 31,000 clones, approximately 80% of them present only once. The chain is built from TRBV28 and TRBJ1-3; tentative D call: TRBD1 (5 bases). This TCR came from an adult with an advanced solid tumor such as melanoma, head and neck, liver or kidney cancer. The sample was CD4+ or CD8+ T cells sorted from blood, taken in a trial of the OX40 agonist ivuxolimab. CDR3 DNA sequence: TGTGCCAGCAGTCGAACCAGGGACCCTGGAAACACCATATATTTT. Its translation is CASSRTRDPGNTIYF.